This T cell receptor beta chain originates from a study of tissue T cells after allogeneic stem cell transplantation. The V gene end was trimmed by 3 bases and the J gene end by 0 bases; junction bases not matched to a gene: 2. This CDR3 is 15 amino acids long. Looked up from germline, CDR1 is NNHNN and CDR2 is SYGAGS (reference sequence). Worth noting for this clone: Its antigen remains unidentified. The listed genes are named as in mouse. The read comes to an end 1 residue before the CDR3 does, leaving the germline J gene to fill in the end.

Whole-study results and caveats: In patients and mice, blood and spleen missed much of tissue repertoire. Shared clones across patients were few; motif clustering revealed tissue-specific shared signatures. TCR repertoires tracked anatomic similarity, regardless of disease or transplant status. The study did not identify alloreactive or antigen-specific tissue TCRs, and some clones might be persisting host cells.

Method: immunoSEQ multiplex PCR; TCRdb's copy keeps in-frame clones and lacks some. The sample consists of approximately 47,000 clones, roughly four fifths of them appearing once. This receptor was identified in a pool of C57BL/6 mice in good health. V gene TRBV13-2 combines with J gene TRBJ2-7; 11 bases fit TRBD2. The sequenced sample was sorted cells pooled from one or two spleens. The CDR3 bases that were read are TGTGCCAGCGGTGTCGGACTGGGGGGCTCCTATGAACAGTAC. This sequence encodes CASGVGLGGSYEQY. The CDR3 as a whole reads CASGVGLGGSYEQYF.